The sequence of this T cell receptor (beta chain) was determined in a study of blood T cell repertoires in COVID-19. Study overall: Sites across the United States, Italy and Spain contributed samples from acute and convalescent COVID-19. PBMCs, B-cell-depleted T cells, or T cells provided the cDNA or gDNA that made up the material.

As originally analysed: Amplified reference gene primers provided the basis for estimating nucleated cell counts. Using immunoSEQ multiplex PCR, the repertoire was profiled, and TCRdb retains in-frame clones only, with some absent. The V and J calls and clone size come from that table; D and trimming were worked out from the DNA. Seen here are roughly 68,000 clones, approximately 89% observed once, and the top ten hold about 4.9%. Germline CDR1 reads MNHEY; CDR2 reads SVGAGI. V shed 5 bases and J shed 2 bases, with 13 bases lying between them. The CDR3 runs to 15 residues. Sequenced input: peripheral blood. This sequence originates from a woman in her fifties or sixties with active COVID-19. J is TRBJ1-5 and V is TRBV6-5; maybe TRBD1 (6 bases). CDR3 loop: CASSPGQIGNQPQHF. CDR3 in DNA: TGTGCCAGCAGTCCCGGACAGATAGGCAATCAGCCCCAGCATTTT.